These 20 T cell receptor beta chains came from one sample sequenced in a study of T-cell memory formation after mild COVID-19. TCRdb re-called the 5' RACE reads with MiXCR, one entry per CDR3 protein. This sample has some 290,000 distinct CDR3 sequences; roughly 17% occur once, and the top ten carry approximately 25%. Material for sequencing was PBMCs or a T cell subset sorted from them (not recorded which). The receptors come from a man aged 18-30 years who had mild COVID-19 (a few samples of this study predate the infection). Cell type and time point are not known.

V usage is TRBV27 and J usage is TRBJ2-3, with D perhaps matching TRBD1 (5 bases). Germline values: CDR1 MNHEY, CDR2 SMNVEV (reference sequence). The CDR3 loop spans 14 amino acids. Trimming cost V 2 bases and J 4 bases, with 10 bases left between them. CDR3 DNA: TGTGCCAGCAGTTTAGGCAGGGTAGCAGATACGCAGTATTTT. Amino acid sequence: CASSLGRVADTQYF.

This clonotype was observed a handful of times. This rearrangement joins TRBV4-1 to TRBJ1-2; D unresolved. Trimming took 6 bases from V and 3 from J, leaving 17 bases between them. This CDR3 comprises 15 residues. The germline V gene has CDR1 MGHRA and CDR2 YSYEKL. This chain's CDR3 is CASRSTWAMDYGYTF. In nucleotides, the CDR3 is TGCGCCAGCAGATCCACTTGGGCTATGGACTATGGCTACACCTTC.

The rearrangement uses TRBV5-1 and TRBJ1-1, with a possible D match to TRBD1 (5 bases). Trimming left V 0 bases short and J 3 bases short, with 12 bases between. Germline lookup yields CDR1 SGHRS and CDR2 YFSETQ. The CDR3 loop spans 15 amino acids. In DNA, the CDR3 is TGCGCCAGCAGCTTGGATCCAGGGACGGACACTGAAGCTTTCTTT. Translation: CASSLDPGTDTEAFF.

The CDR3: CASLKGRIKRSVGGYTF. CDR3 sequence (DNA): TGTGCCAGCCTAAAGGGCCGCATTAAGAGGTCCGTTGGCGGCTACACCTTC. The chain has TRBV21-1 and TRBJ1-2. TRBV21-1 is flagged as a pseudogene. The CDR3 has 17 residues.

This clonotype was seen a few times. The CDR3 DNA reads as TGCGCCAGGTTGGGCGGGACCTCCTACAATGAGCAGTTCTTC. Protein product: CARLGGTSYNEQFF. The chain recombines TRBV5-1 with TRBJ2-1; tentative D call: TRBD2 (6 bases). V gave up 8 bases and J gave up 0 bases, with 12 bases separating them. CDR1 and CDR2 from the germline V gene are SGHRS and YFSETQ. The CDR3 is 14 amino acids.

The CDR3 DNA reads TGCACCAGCAGCCAAGATAATTCCGACTCACCCAAAAACATTCAGTACTTC. This encodes CTSSQDNSDSPKNIQYF. The chain has TRBV1 and TRBJ2-4. TRBV1 is classified as a pseudogene. The CDR3 has 17 residues.

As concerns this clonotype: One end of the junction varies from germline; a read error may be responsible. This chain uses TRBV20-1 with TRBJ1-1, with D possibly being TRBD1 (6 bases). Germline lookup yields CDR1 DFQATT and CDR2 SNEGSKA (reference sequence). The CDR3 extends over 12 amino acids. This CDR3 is CSARGGSAEAFF. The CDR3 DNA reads TGCAGTGCCAGAGGGGGGTCCGCTGAAGCTTTCTTT.

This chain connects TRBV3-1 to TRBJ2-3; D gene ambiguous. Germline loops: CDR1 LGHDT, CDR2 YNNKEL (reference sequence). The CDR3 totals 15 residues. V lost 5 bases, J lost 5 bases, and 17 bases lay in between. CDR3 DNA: TGTGCCAGCAGCAGCTTTGACGGACGTCGAGATACGCAGTATTTT. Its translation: CASSSFDGRRDTQYF.

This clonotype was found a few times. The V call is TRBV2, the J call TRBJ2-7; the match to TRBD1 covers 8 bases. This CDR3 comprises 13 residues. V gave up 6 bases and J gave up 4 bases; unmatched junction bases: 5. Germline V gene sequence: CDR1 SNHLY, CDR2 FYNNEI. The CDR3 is CASRPDRAYEQYF. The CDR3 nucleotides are TGTGCCAGCAGGCCGGACAGGGCTTACGAGCAGTACTTC.

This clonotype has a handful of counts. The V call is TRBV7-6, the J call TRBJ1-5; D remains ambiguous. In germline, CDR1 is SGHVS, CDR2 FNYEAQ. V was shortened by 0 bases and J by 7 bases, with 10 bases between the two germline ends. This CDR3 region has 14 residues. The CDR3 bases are TGTGCCAGCAGCTTAGCCGGTGCTGGCCAGCCCCAGCATTTT. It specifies CASSLAGAGQPQHF.

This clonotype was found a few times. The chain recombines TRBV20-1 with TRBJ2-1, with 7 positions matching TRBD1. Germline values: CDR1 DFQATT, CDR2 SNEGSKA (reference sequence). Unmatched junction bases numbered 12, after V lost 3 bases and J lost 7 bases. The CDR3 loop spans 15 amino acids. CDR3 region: CSASLRNRGKNEQFF. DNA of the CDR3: TGCAGTGCTAGTTTAAGGAACAGGGGCAAGAATGAGCAGTTCTTC.

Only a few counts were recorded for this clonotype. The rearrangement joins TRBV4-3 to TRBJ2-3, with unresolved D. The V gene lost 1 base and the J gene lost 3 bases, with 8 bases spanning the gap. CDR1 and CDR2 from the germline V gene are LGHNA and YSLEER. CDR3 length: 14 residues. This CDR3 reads CASSQAARTDTQYF. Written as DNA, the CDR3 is TGCGCCAGCAGCCAAGCCGCCCGAACAGATACGCAGTATTTT.

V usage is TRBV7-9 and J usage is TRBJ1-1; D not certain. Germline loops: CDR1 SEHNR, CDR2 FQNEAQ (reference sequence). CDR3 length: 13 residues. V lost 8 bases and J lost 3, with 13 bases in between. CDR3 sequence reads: CASAVIVDTEAFF. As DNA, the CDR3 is TGTGCCAGCGCCGTGATAGTGGACACTGAAGCTTTCTTT.

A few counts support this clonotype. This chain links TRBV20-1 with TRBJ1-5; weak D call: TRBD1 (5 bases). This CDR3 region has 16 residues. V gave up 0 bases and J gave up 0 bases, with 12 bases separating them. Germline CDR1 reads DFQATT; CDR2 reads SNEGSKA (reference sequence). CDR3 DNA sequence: TGCAGTGCTAGAGATCTGCAGGGCTATAGCAATCAGCCCCAGCATTTT. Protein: CSARDLQGYSNQPQHF.

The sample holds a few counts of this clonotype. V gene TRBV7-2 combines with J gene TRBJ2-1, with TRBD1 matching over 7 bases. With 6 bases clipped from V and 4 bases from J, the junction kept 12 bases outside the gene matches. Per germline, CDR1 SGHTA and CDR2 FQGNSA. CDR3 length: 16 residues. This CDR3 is CASSPTGSHLYNEQFF. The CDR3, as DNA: TGTGCCAGCAGTCCGACAGGGTCACACCTTTACAATGAGCAGTTCTTC.

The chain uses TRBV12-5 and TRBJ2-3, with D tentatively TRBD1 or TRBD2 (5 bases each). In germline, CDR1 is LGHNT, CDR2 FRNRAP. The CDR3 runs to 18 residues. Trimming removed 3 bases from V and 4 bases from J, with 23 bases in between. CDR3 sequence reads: CASGFNGGRLVSADTQYF. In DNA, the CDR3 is TGTGCTAGTGGTTTCAATGGGGGACGATTAGTCTCGGCAGATACGCAGTATTTT.

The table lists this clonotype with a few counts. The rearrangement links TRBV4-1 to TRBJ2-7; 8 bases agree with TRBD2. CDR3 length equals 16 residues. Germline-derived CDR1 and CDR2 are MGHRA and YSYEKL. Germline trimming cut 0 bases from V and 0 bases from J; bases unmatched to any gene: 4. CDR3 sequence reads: CASSQDVAGYSYEQYF. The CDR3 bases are TGCGCCAGCAGCCAAGATGTAGCGGGATACTCCTACGAGCAGTACTTC.

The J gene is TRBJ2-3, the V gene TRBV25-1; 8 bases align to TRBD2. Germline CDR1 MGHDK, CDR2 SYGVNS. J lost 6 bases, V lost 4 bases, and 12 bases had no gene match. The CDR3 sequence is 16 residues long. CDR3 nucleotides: TGTGCCAGCAGTGCATCCGGGAGGGTAGCTGGCGATACGCAGTATTTT. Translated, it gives CASSASGRVAGDTQYF.

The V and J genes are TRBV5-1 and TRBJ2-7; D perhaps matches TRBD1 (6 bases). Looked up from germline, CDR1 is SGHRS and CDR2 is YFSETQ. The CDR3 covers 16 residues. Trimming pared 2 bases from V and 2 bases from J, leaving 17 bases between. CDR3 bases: TGCGCCAGCAGCTTTTCCCACTACAGGGCCCCCTACGAGCAGTACTTC. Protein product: CASSFSHYRAPYEQYF. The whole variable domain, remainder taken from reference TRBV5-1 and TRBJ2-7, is KAGVTQTPRYLIKTRGQQVTLSCSPISGHRSVSWYQQTPGQGLQFLFEYFSETQRNKGNFPGRFSGRQFSNSRSEMNVSTLELGDSALYLCASSFSHYRAPYEQYFGPGTRLTVT.

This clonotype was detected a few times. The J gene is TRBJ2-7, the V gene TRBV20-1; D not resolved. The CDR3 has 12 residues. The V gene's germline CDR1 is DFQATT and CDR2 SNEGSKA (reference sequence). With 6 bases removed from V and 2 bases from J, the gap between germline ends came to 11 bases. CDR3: CSAPDGPYEQYF. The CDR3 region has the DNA TGCAGTGCCCCAGACGGTCCCTACGAGCAGTACTTC.